This entry lists 14 T cell receptor beta chains sequenced from one sample in a study of neurological immune-mediated disorders. From the 5' RACE reads, TCRdb called clonotypes with MiXCR, one entry per CDR3 protein. Found here are about 38,000 distinct CDR3 sequences, approximately 5% of them singletons; the top ten hold approximately 8.7%. Sequenced input: CD4+ T cells from blood. These receptors all stem from a man between 18 and 29 years old in good health.

There are many counts of this clonotype. This chain joins TRBV20-1 and TRBJ2-7, with D perhaps matching TRBD1 (6 bases). In germline, CDR1 is DFQATT, CDR2 SNEGSKA (reference sequence). V dropped 5 bases and J dropped 3 bases, with 17 bases sitting between them. The CDR3 is 14 amino acids. Written as DNA, the CDR3 is TGCAGTGCTGGATTTCCCAGGGGTGACTACGAGCAGTACTTC. This sequence encodes CSAGFPRGDYEQYF.

This clonotype was observed a few times. The J gene is TRBJ2-2, the V gene TRBV27; TRBD2 aligns across 12 bases. After removal of 6 bases from V and 3 bases from J, the junction contained 5 bases not matched to a gene. The CDR3 is made up of 16 amino acids. Per germline, CDR1 MNHEY and CDR2 SMNVEV (reference sequence). The CDR3 nucleotides are TGTGCCAGCAGCCCTGGGACTAGCGGGTACACCGGGGAGCTGTTTTTT. It specifies CASSPGTSGYTGELFF.

This clonotype was counted at least ten times. The rearrangement joins TRBV5-1 to TRBJ1-2, with 7 positions matching TRBD1. J gave up 3 bases and V 0 bases, and 2 bases lay outside the gene matches. CDR1 is SGHRS and CDR2 is YFSETQ in the germline V gene. The CDR3 runs to 14 residues. The CDR3 is CASSLGGGDYGYTF. The CDR3 coding sequence is TGCGCCAGCAGCTTGGGAGGGGGCGACTATGGCTACACCTTC.

This clonotype was recorded a few times. The chain employs TRBV7-6 and TRBJ1-6; 9 positions match TRBD1. This CDR3 is 16 amino acids long. The V segment lost 5 bases and the J segment 7 bases; nucleotides outside the gene matches: 9. The germline V gene encodes CDR1 SGHVS and CDR2 FNYEAQ. The DNA of the CDR3 is TGTGCCAGCAGCCCCAGGGGACAGGGAAACAATTCACCCCTCCACTTT. This encodes CASSPRGQGNNSPLHF.

This clonotype was seen at least ten times. The chain employs TRBV6-6 and TRBJ2-7, with 12 bases fitting TRBD1. The CDR3 runs 18 residues. Trimming cost V 6 bases and J 1 base; bases outside gene matches: 13. CDR1 is MNHNY and CDR2 is SVGAGI in the germline V gene (reference sequence). The CDR3 bases are TGTGCCAGCAGCCCAATCCCTGGGACAGGGGGCCCTTCCTACGAGCAGTACTTC. This codes for CASSPIPGTGGPSYEQYF.

This clonotype was counted ten times or more. This chain joins TRBV20-1 and TRBJ1-2; D unclear. The germline V gene has CDR1 DFQATT and CDR2 SNEGSKA (reference sequence). V gave up 6 bases and J gave up 1 base, with 15 bases separating them. The CDR3 length is 14 residues. The CDR3 nucleotides are TGCAGTGCCCCCTCCTGGATGAGTAACTATGGCTACACCTTC. Translated: CSAPSWMSNYGYTF.

At least ten counts were recorded for this clonotype. The J gene is TRBJ2-1, the V gene TRBV18, with 9 bases fitting TRBD2. Germline V lookup: CDR1 KGHSH, CDR2 LQKENI. There are 16 residues in the CDR3. V shed 2 bases, J shed 8 bases, and the junction held 10 bases outside the gene matches. CDR3 sequence reads: CASSPSEAGGRHEQFF. CDR3 coding DNA: TGTGCCAGCTCACCATCTGAAGCGGGGGGCCGCCATGAGCAGTTCTTC.

At least ten counts were recorded for this clonotype. The rearrangement joins TRBV5-1 to TRBJ1-1, with TRBD1 matching over 8 bases. Germline CDR1 and CDR2: SGHRS and YFSETQ. The length of the CDR3 is 15 residues. V dropped 0 bases and J dropped 6; count of bases not matched to a gene: 7. The CDR3 sequence is CASSLADRGLAEAFF. The DNA of the CDR3 is TGCGCCAGCAGCTTGGCAGACAGGGGACTCGCTGAAGCTTTCTTT.

This clonotype has ten or more counts. The J gene is TRBJ1-5, the V gene TRBV30, with D possibly TRBD1 on 5 matching bases. The germline CDR1 and CDR2 sequences are GTSNPN and SVGIG (reference sequence). The CDR3 is 14 amino acids. V was pared by 3 bases and J by 7 bases, with 16 bases between. DNA of the CDR3: TGTGCCTGGAGGCCCAAGGGGTTTGAACAGCCCCAGCATTTT. Translating gives CAWRPKGFEQPQHF.

This clonotype was found many times. The chain carries TRBV6-2 or TRBV6-3 and TRBJ1-2; D possibly corresponds to TRBD1 (5 bases). CDR1 and CDR2 (germline): MNHEY, SVGEGT. The CDR3 runs 15 residues. V was clipped by 0 bases and J by 0 bases, with 8 bases between them. CDR3 DNA sequence: TGTGCCAGCAGTTACTCGACAGAATCTAACTATGGCTACACCTTC. Protein: CASSYSTESNYGYTF.

The chain carries TRBV11-1 and TRBJ1-2; D perhaps matches TRBD1 (6 bases). Trimming pared 7 bases from V and 8 bases from J, leaving 20 bases between. This CDR3 has 14 residues. CDR1 and CDR2 (germline): SGHAT, FQDESV (reference sequence). The CDR3 nucleotides are TGTGCCAGCACTAAATGGACAGTGGAGGACGGCTACACCTTC. Its translation: CASTKWTVEDGYTF.

The table lists this clonotype with many counts. The chain carries TRBV12-3 or TRBV12-4 and TRBJ1-2; perhaps TRBD1 as D (6 bases). The CDR3 loop spans 15 amino acids. Trimming shortened V by 6 bases and J by 1 base, and 15 bases separated the two germline ends. The CDR3: CASRKWGRDNYGYTF. CDR3 sequence (DNA): TGTGCCAGCAGAAAATGGGGGCGGGATAACTATGGCTACACCTTC.

This clonotype was detected many times. V is TRBV5-1 and J is TRBJ2-3; 8 bases match TRBD2. The V gene's germline CDR1 is SGHRS and CDR2 YFSETQ. Trimming at V came to 0 bases and at J to 4 bases, leaving 7 bases not matched to a gene. The CDR3 has 16 amino acids. CDR3 coding DNA: TGCGCCAGCAGCTTGGATCGGGCGGGGGGCTCAGATACGCAGTATTTT. Protein: CASSLDRAGGSDTQYF.

Ten or more counts support this clonotype. The genes are TRBV5-6 and TRBJ2-5, with 9 nucleotides matching TRBD2. Germline loops: CDR1 SGHDT, CDR2 YYEEEE. The CDR3 is made up of 13 amino acids. V lost 5 bases, J lost 4 bases, and 3 bases stayed unmatched. The CDR3 nucleotides are TGTGCCAGCAGTCGGACTAGCGCAGAGACCCAGTACTTC. Amino acids: CASSRTSAETQYF.